This T cell receptor beta chain originates from a study of blood T cell repertoires in COVID-19 (dated by TCRdb to about 2020). Regarding the complete study: Collaborator samples came from the United States, Italy and Spain and covered acute and convalescent phases of COVID-19. Samples were obtained from the ongoing ImmuneRACE study (first 160 participants) and from 1,200 or so subjects provided by 6 global collaborators. Sample metadata almost always included a de-identified subject ID, COVID-19 status, age in years and sex. The prospective study material was composed of cDNA or gDNA derived from T cells, B-cell-depleted T cells, or PBMCs. A freely available public database, intended as a resource for researchers studying the immune response to SARS-CoV-2, is where the repertoires were released. The dataset comprised deeply sampled blood TCRbeta repertoires from subjects exposed to, actively infected with, or recovered from COVID-19. Where available, HLA class I and class II types were obtained from metadata supplied by the sample provider rather than from assay-based typing. Broad study findings and their caveats: How much clinical and demographic metadata was included differed by source and by participant, and the metadata was provided uncurated.

Participants in the prospective study were aged roughly 18 to 90 years, lived in more than 20 United States geographic areas, and enrolled through a virtual design. In the prospective study, cohorts were assigned on the basis of participant-reported clinical history obtained from a screening survey and a study questionnaire. Each participant in the prospective study had whole blood, serum and a nasopharyngeal or oropharyngeal swab collected by mobile phlebotomists. Participants in the prospective study had the option to provide additional blood draws and questionnaires over a roughly 2-month period. Blood samples from the prospective study were shipped frozen or at room temperature prior to DNA extraction. TCRbeta CDR3 regions were amplified from genomic DNA using the immunoSEQ Assay, a bias-controlled multiplex PCR. The paper's data handling went like this. The number of nucleated cells in each sample was estimated by amplification of reference gene primers within the assay. To quantify the absolute abundance of each unique TCRbeta CDR3 rearrangement, sequence reads were collapsed and filtered. For each sample, productive Simpson clonality was calculated as the square root of Simpson's diversity index over productive rearrangements. Here the immuneACCESS table is served through TCRdb, limited to in-frame sequences with V and J called. Missing clones are a known gap in these copies; in checked studies unresolved V genes cover under half, and the rest lacks a known reason. D and trimming were read from the DNA, whereas the V and J calls and clone size are those reported in that table. This sample comprises 160,000 or so clones, roughly 87% of them detected only once. The ten largest make up 0.95% to 1.5% of the sample.

Taken from the germline V gene, the CDR1 and CDR2 loops are MNHEY and SVGAGI. At the junction V is shortened by 4 bases and J by 5 bases; bases outside the gene matches: 6. The CDR3 starts with the cysteine, ends with the phenylalanine, and has 15 residues. Only the CDR3 DNA stays, 45 bases, in frame from base 1. Of note for this clone: The antigen this receptor binds is unknown. Per-nucleotide qualities are absent, and no much larger clonotype sits a single base away.

The material sequenced was PBMCs or T cells enriched from blood (not recorded which). The TCR sequence derives from a human donor with acute COVID-19. The donor label of this sample is uncertain. The rearrangement combines TRBV6-5 with TRBJ2-7, with TRBD2 matching 12 junction bases. For the CDR3, the sequence is CASSFATSGGNEQYF. The nucleotide sequence is TGTGCCAGCAGTTTCGCGACTAGCGGGGGTAACGAGCAGTACTTC.